These T cell receptor beta chains were read from a single sample in a study of cytomegalovirus exposure and HLA in healthy donors. Some clones are missing from TCRdb's copy, which holds only in-frame ones; the method was immunoSEQ multiplex PCR. Found here are 150,000 to 180,000 clones, under 80% of them singletons; the top ten hold roughly 2%. The sequencing input was PBMCs. Receptor source: a man under 40 in good health and CMV-seronegative. CDR3s leave out the opening cysteine and the closing phenylalanine or tryptophan.

V gene	J gene	CDR3 protein
TRBV29-1	TRBJ2-3	SVVQGASTDTQY
TRBV5-5	TRBJ2-7	ASGEGVGTYEQY
TRBV7-8	TRBJ1-4	ASSRAGRAEEKLF
TRBV28	TRBJ2-7	ASSGREQY
TRBV19	TRBJ2-7	ASRLGTGDYEQY
TRBV28	TRBJ1-6	ASTRQGSGSPLH
TRBV28	TRBJ2-5	ASSLHQVPSKEPQY
TRBV5-1	TRBJ2-7	ASSLASSYEQY
TRBV5-1	TRBJ2-2	ASSLDGGRRELF
TRBV9	TRBJ1-5	ASSVGEGHNQPQN
TRBV28	TRBJ1-5	ASSSAGTGGWQPQH
TRBV25-1	TRBJ2-7	ASSGSPSYEQY
TRBV5-4	TRBJ2-6	ASSPPLAGFSGANVLT
TRBV30	TRBJ1-1	AWSVRRDRGPNTEAF
TRBV5-1	TRBJ2-7	ASSSRDNYEQY
TRBV7-9	TRBJ2-7	ASSPGGGGIYEQY
TRBV28	TRBJ2-1	ASRGTGKNEQF
TRBV10-3	TRBJ1-1	AISELGQGDTEAF
TRBV9	TRBJ2-7	ASSVAVAANEQY
TRBV30	TRBJ2-1	AWRGDYDEQF
TRBV5-6	TRBJ1-1	ASTLQGAGTEAF
TRBV28	TRBJ1-4	ASTAGTGYEKLF
TRBV2	TRBJ2-7	ASTQDPGTGGLEQY
TRBV4-1	TRBJ2-1	ASSHSSGDYNEQF
TRBV4-2	TRBJ2-2	AVSQGGNTGELF
TRBV18	TRBJ1-2	ASSPGQGGYGYT
TRBV4-1	TRBJ2-3	ASSHSREDTQY
TRBV30	TRBJ2-1	AWRRDWPAEQF
TRBV2	TRBJ1-3	ATSGGFSGNTIY
TRBV9	TRBJ2-2	ASSVRLHTGELF
TRBV18	TRBJ1-5	ASSPSGQPQH
TRBV29-1	TRBJ2-3	SVEGGLGTDTQY
TRBV7-9	TRBJ2-2	ASSPSVGDGTGELF
TRBV7-2	TRBJ1-2	ASSLASGGSNYGYT
TRBV5-8	TRBJ1-5	ASSATGGANQPQH
TRBV5-1	TRBJ2-1	ASSLDLTSGVGNEQF
TRBV9	TRBJ1-1	ASSASGHTNTEAF
TRBV28	TRBJ1-1	ASRPSHGGVNTEAF
TRBV29-1	TRBJ1-1	SVGDRVIEAF
TRBV5-1	TRBJ1-1	ASSLLVNTEAF
TRBV29-1	TRBJ2-3	SVPPRDRFSDTQY